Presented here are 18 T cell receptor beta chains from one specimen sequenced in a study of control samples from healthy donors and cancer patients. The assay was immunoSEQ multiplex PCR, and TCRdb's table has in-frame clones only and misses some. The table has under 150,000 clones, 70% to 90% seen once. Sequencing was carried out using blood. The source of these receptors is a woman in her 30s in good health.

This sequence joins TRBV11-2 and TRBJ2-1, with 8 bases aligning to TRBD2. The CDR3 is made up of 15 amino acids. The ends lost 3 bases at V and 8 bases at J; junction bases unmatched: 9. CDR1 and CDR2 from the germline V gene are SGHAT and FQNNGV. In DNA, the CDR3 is TGTGCCAGCAGCTTGCTAGCGGGCTCCATCCATGAGCAGTTCTTC. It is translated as CASSLLAGSIHEQFF.

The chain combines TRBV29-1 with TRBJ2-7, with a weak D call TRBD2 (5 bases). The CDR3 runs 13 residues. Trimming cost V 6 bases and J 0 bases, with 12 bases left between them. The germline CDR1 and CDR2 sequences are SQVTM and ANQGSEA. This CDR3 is CSVALAGSYEQYF. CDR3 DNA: TGCAGCGTCGCTCTGGCGGGCTCCTACGAGCAGTACTTC.

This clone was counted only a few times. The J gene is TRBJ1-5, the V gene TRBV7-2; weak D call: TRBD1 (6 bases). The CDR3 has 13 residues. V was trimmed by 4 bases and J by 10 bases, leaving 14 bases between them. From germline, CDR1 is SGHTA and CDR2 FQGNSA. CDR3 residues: CASSSRQDLPQHF. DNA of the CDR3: TGTGCCAGCAGCTCCCGACAGGACTTACCCCAGCATTTT.

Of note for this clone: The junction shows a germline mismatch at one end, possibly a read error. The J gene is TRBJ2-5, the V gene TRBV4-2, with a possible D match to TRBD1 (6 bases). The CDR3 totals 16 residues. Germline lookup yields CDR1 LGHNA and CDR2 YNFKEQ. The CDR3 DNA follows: TGTGCCAGCGGCCAATATCTGGGGGCCACGGAAGAGACCCAGTACTTC. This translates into CASGQYLGATEETQYF.

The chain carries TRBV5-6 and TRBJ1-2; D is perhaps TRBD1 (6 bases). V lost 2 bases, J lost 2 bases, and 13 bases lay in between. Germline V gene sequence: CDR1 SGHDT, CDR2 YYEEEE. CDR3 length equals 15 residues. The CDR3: CASSFDTGRNYGYTF. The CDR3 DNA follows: TGTGCCAGCAGCTTCGATACAGGGAGGAACTATGGCTACACCTTC.

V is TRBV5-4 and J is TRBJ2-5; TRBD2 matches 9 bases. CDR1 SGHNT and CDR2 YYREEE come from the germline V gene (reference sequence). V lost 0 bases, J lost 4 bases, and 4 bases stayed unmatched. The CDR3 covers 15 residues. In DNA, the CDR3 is TGTGCCAGCAGCTTGGGCGGGAGGGCTGGAGAGACCCAGTACTTC. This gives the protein CASSLGGRAGETQYF.

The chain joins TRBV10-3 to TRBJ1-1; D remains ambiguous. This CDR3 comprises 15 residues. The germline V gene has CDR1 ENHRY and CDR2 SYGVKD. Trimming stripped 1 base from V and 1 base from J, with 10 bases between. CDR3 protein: CAISEFGPGNTEAFF. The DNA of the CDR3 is TGTGCCATCAGTGAGTTTGGGCCGGGGAACACTGAAGCTTTCTTT.

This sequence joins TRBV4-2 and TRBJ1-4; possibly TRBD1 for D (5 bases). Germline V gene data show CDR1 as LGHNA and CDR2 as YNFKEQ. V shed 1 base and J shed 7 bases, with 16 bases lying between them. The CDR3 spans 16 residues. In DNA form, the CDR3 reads TGTGCCAGCAGCCAAGGGTCTGGCAGGGTCGGTGAAAAACTGTTTTTT. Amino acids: CASSQGSGRVGEKLFF.

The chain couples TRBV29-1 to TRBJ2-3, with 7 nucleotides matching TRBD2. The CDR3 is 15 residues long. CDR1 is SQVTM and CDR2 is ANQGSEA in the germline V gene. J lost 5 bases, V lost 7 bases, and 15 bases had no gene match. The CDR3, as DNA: TGCAGCGCGCGACCCGGATGGGTAGCGGGAGATACGCAGTATTTT. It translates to CSARPGWVAGDTQYF.

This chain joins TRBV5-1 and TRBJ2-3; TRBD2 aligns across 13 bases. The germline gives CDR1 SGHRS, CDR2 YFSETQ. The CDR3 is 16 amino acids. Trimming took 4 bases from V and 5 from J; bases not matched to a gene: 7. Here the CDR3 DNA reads TGCGCCAGCAGCCTCCGACTAGCGGGAGGCCAAGATACGCAGTATTTT. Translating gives CASSLRLAGGQDTQYF.

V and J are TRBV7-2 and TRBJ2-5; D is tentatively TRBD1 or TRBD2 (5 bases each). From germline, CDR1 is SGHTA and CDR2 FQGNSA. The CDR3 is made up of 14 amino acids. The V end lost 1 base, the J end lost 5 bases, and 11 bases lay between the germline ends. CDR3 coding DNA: TGTGCCAGCAGCTTAGGGGGGACGTCGGAGACCCAGTACTTC. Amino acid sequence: CASSLGGTSETQYF.

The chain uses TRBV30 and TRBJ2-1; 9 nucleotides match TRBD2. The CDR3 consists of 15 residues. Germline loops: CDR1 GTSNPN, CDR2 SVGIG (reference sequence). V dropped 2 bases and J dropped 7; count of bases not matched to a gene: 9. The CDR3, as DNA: TGTGCCTGGAGTCCCCCGGCGGGAGGGCCTAATGAGCAGTTCTTC. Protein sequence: CAWSPPAGGPNEQFF. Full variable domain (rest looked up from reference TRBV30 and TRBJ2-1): SQTIHQWPATLVQPVGSPLSLECTVEGTSNPNLYWYRQAAGRGLQLLFYSVGIGQISSEVPQNLSASRPQDRQFILSSKKLLLSDSGFYLCAWSPPAGGPNEQFFGPGTRLTVL.

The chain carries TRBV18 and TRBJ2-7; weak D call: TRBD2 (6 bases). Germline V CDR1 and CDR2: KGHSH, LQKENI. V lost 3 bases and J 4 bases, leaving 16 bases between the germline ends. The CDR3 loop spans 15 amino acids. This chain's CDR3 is CASSPQRVGAYEQYF. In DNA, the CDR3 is TGTGCCAGCTCACCCCAGCGGGTAGGGGCATACGAGCAGTACTTC.

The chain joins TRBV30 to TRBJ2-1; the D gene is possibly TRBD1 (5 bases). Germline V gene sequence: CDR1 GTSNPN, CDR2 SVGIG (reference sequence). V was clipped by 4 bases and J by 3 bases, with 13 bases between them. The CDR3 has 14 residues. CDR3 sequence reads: CAWTRQGYYNEQFF. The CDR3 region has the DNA TGTGCCTGGACCCGTCAGGGATACTACAATGAGCAGTTCTTC.

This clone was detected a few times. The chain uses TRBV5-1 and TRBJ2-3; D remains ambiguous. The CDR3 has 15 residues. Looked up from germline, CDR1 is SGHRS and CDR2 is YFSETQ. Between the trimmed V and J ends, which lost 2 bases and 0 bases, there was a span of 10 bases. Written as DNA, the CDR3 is TGCGCCAGCAGCTTCGAGTCGGGTAGCACAGATACGCAGTATTTT. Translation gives CASSFESGSTDTQYF.

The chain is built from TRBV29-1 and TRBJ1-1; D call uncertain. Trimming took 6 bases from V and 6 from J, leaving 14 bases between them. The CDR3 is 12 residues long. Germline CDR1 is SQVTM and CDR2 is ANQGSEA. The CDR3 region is CSVNSVFPEAFF. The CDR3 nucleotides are TGCAGCGTCAACTCAGTATTCCCTGAAGCTTTCTTT.

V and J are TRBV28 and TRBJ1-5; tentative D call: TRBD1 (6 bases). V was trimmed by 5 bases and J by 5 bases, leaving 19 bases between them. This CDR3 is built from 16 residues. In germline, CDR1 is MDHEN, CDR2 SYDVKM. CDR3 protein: CASSPAGAYRDQPQHF. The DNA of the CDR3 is TGTGCCAGCAGTCCCGCGGGGGCTTACAGAGATCAGCCCCAGCATTTT.

CDR3 sequence: CASKRTAHQPQHF. CDR3 bases: TGTGCCAGCAAGAGGACAGCTCATCAGCCCCAGCATTTT. The J gene is TRBJ1-5, the V gene TRBV12-3 or TRBV12-4, with a possible D match to TRBD1 (6 bases). The CDR3 runs 13 residues. V gave up 7 bases and J gave up 5 bases, with 12 bases separating them.